The 14 T cell receptor beta chains below all came from one sample that was sequenced in a study of early T cells in non-severe SARS-CoV-2 infection. Via MiXCR, TCRdb re-called the 5' RACE reads, giving one row per CDR3 protein. The table has around 57,000 distinct CDR3 sequences, approximately 8% seen once. The specimen was whole blood. Receptors originate from an adult who was a healthcare worker with PCR-confirmed SARS-CoV-2 infection or an uninfected control (not recorded which).

The V call is TRBV20-1, the J call TRBJ2-7; 8 bases match TRBD2. The CDR3 length is 15 residues. Germline CDR1 is DFQATT and CDR2 is SNEGSKA (reference sequence). The junction had 11 bases not matched to a gene; V was cut back by 5 bases and J by 2 bases. CDR3 amino acids: CSAVSGEPPAYEQYF. The CDR3 DNA is TGCAGTGCTGTTAGCGGGGAACCCCCCGCCTACGAGCAGTACTTC.

This clonotype has a count of ten or more. The J gene is TRBJ1-5, the V gene TRBV12-3 or TRBV12-4, with TRBD1 as a possible D gene (5 bases). Trimming removed 5 bases from V and 12 bases from J, with 14 bases in between. The CDR3 length is 12 residues. Here the CDR3 DNA reads TGTGCCAGCAGTGGACGGGGACGACTCCAGCATTTT. Residues: CASSGRGRLQHF.

This clonotype was found a few times. V gene TRBV20-1 combines with J gene TRBJ1-5; no reliable D call. Germline lookup yields CDR1 DFQATT and CDR2 SNEGSKA (reference sequence). V was shortened by 0 bases and J by 7 bases, with 7 bases between the two germline ends. The CDR3 covers 12 residues. CDR3 sequence reads: CSARDRLQPQHF. The CDR3 nucleotides read TGCAGTGCTAGAGACAGGTTACAGCCCCAGCATTTT.

In this sample, this clonotype turned up many times. The rearrangement uses TRBV5-1 and TRBJ1-1; D is unclear. V was trimmed by 0 bases and J by 1 base, leaving 7 bases between them. This CDR3 has 14 residues. Germline V gene sequence: CDR1 SGHRS, CDR2 YFSETQ. The CDR3 loop is CASSLDTPNTEAFF. Here the CDR3 DNA reads TGCGCCAGCAGCTTGGACACACCGAACACTGAAGCTTTCTTT. Full variable domain (outside the CDR3, taken from reference TRBV5-1 and TRBJ1-1): KAGVTQTPRYLIKTRGQQVTLSCSPISGHRSVSWYQQTPGQGLQFLFEYFSETQRNKGNFPGRFSGRQFSNSRSEMNVSTLELGDSALYLCASSLDTPNTEAFFGQGTRLTVV.

Ten or more counts support this clonotype. This chain connects TRBV4-3 to TRBJ1-2, with no clear D. Germline V gives CDR1 LGHNA, CDR2 YSLEER. This CDR3 spans 14 amino acids. The V gene lost 0 bases and the J gene lost 4 bases, with 9 bases spanning the gap. DNA of the CDR3: TGCGCCAGCAGCCAAGACGCGTCATCCTATGGCTACACCTTC. Protein: CASSQDASSYGYTF.

The chain has TRBV7-2 and TRBJ1-3, with a tentative D call TRBD1 (5 bases). Germline-derived CDR1 and CDR2 are SGHTA and FQGNSA. This CDR3 region has 16 residues. Trimming stripped 5 bases from V and 4 bases from J, with 18 bases between. The CDR3 loop reads CASSLEAGMYGNTIYF. The CDR3 DNA sequence: TGTGCCAGCAGCCTAGAAGCAGGGATGTACGGAAACACCATATATTTT.

This clonotype was counted only a few times. The chain couples TRBV7-9 to TRBJ1-5, with TRBD1 as a possible D gene (5 bases). This CDR3 is built from 15 residues. From germline, CDR1 is SEHNR and CDR2 FQNEAQ (reference sequence). The V end lost 4 bases, the J end lost 0 bases, and 10 bases lay between the germline ends. CDR3 DNA: TGTGCCAGCAGCTGGGAGGGGACTAGCAATCAGCCCCAGCATTTT. It codes for CASSWEGTSNQPQHF.

This clonotype was found many times. The chain combines TRBV20-1 with TRBJ2-1, with unresolved D. The germline V gene has CDR1 DFQATT and CDR2 SNEGSKA (reference sequence). The V and J ends lost 3 bases and 9 bases respectively, with 12 bases between them. The CDR3 has 12 amino acids. The CDR3, as DNA: TGCAGTGCTAGGGCTGCGCCCGGTGAGCAGTTCTTC. This translates into CSARAAPGEQFF.

The J gene is TRBJ2-1, the V gene TRBV6-5, with D possibly being TRBD2 (6 bases). The CDR3 runs 15 residues. V lost 7 bases and J 7 bases, leaving 20 bases between the germline ends. Germline V gene data show CDR1 as MNHEY and CDR2 as SVGAGI. CDR3 sequence (DNA): TGTGCCAGCACCCCGGGGCGGGGAACTGATAATGAGCAGTTCTTC. Its protein is CASTPGRGTDNEQFF.

This clonotype appeared a few times. The rearrangement joins TRBV5-6 to TRBJ1-1; D gene unclear. This CDR3 has 16 amino acids. Trimming pared 1 base from V and 0 bases from J, leaving 13 bases between. The germline V gene encodes CDR1 SGHDT and CDR2 YYEEEE. The CDR3 nucleotides are TGTGCCAGCAGCTTGACAAATCGAGAATTGAACACTGAAGCTTTCTTT. It encodes CASSLTNRELNTEAFF. Full variable domain (remainder filled in from reference TRBV5-6 and TRBJ1-1): DAGVTQSPTHLIKTRGQQVTLRCSPKSGHDTVSWYQQALGQGPQFIFQYYEEEERQRGNFPDRFSGHQFPNYSSELNVNALLLGDSALYLCASSLTNRELNTEAFFGQGTRLTVV.

V gene TRBV10-1 combines with J gene TRBJ2-3; 8 bases align to TRBD2. The germline CDR1 and CDR2 sequences are WNHNN and SYGVQD (reference sequence). V gave up 7 bases and J gave up 4 bases; unmatched junction bases: 7. CDR3 size: 14 residues. CDR3 nucleotide sequence: TGCGCCAGCAAGCCGGGACTAGGATCAGATACGCAGTATTTT. Amino acid sequence: CASKPGLGSDTQYF.

This clonotype was found a few times. The J gene is TRBJ2-1, the V gene TRBV5-1; D gene ambiguous. CDR1 and CDR2 from the germline V gene are SGHRS and YFSETQ. The V end was cut by 2 bases, the J end by 0 bases, with 9 bases between. The CDR3 covers 15 residues. The DNA for the CDR3 is TGCGCCAGCAGCTTCGGCACCTACTCCTACAATGAGCAGTTCTTC. Its translation is CASSFGTYSYNEQFF.

This clonotype was seen at least ten times. The chain links TRBV28 to TRBJ1-2; D is perhaps TRBD1 (5 bases). Germline V gene data show CDR1 as MDHEN and CDR2 as SYDVKM. The V end lost 7 bases, the J end lost 4 bases, and 10 bases lay between the germline ends. The CDR3 covers 12 residues. The CDR3: CASNDSGYGYTF. In DNA form, the CDR3 reads TGTGCCAGCAATGACAGTGGCTATGGCTACACCTTC.

This clonotype was counted at least ten times. J is TRBJ2-6 and V is TRBV10-3, with unresolved D. The V end lost 6 bases, the J end lost 0 bases, and 6 bases lay between the germline ends. Germline V gene data show CDR1 as ENHRY and CDR2 as SYGVKD. The CDR3 sequence is 14 residues long. CDR3 region: CAIRRNSGANVLTF. The CDR3 DNA reads TGTGCCATCAGACGAAACTCTGGGGCCAACGTCCTGACTTTC.